Below are 28 T cell receptor beta chains sequenced from a single sample in a study of blood T cell repertoires in COVID-19. Some clones are missing from TCRdb's copy, which holds only in-frame ones; the method was immunoSEQ multiplex PCR. The table shows about 72,000 clones, with 85% occurring only once. The sample comprised peripheral blood. The receptors shown here come from a woman at least 80 years old with active or convalescent COVID-19.

CDR3 sequence reads: CASSFSRQGSEAFF. The CDR3 nucleotides are TGTGCCAGCAGTTTTTCTAGACAGGGCTCTGAAGCTTTCTTT. The chain is built from TRBV6-2 or TRBV6-3 and TRBJ1-1; 7 bases map to TRBD1. J gave up 6 bases and V 4 bases, and 8 bases lay outside the gene matches. CDR3 size: 14 residues. Germline CDR1 and CDR2: MNHEY and SVGEGT.

The rearrangement links TRBV21-1 to TRBJ2-4; the D call in the table, TRBD2, was not verified against the DNA. TRBV21-1 is noted as a pseudogene. This CDR3 is 15 amino acids long. As DNA, the CDR3 is TGTGCCAGCGTGCGCGGGGGGACGGTCAAAAACATTCAGTACTTC. Residues: CASVRGGTVKNIQYF.

The V call is TRBV5-8, the J call TRBJ1-2; D call uncertain. Germline lookup yields CDR1 SGHTS and CDR2 YDEGEE. The germline V and J ends were trimmed by 0 bases and 5 bases, with 5 bases remaining between them. The CDR3 loop spans 12 amino acids. The CDR3 protein is CASSLDKYGYTF. The CDR3 DNA is TGTGCCAGCAGCTTGGATAAATATGGCTACACCTTC.

This clone was counted once. This chain uses TRBV4-3 with TRBJ1-2; TRBD1 aligns across 9 bases. The germline V gene has CDR1 LGHNA and CDR2 YSLEER. CDR3 length: 14 residues. J lost 4 bases, V lost 6 bases, and 6 bases had no gene match. The CDR3 coding sequence is TGCGCCAGCAGACGAGGGACAGGGATCTATGGCTACACCTTC. Its translation is CASRRGTGIYGYTF.

The rearrangement uses TRBV6-5 and TRBJ2-7; TRBD1 is a possible D gene (6 bases). Trimming stripped 6 bases from V and 6 bases from J, with 18 bases between. The V gene's germline CDR1 is MNHEY and CDR2 SVGAGI. This CDR3 has 14 residues. The CDR3 loop reads CASRQRQAPGEQYF. CDR3 bases: TGTGCCAGCAGACAAAGACAGGCCCCTGGCGAGCAGTACTTC.

This chain links TRBV4-1 with TRBJ2-5; D call uncertain. V shed 1 base and J shed 2 bases, with 5 bases lying between them. The CDR3 has 13 amino acids. Germline assignment: CDR1 MGHRA and CDR2 YSYEKL. CDR3 nucleotides: TGCGCCAGCAGCCAAGGACAACAAGAGACCCAGTACTTC. This gives the protein CASSQGQQETQYF.

The J gene is TRBJ1-3, the V gene TRBV21-1. TRBV21-1 is a known pseudogene. This CDR3 region has 12 residues. The CDR3 reads CAQRGEGNTIYF. In DNA, the CDR3 is TGTGCCCAACGGGGGGAGGGAAACACCATATATTTT.

This chain uses TRBV19 with TRBJ2-5; TRBD1 matches at 7 bases. CDR1 is LNHDA, CDR2 SQIVND, per germline (reference sequence). The V segment lost 5 bases and the J segment 5 bases; nucleotides outside the gene matches: 23. This CDR3 spans 19 amino acids. The CDR3 DNA sequence: TGTGCCAGTAGTGTCTACGTCCCGGGACAGCTAAAATTTTTGGAGACCCAGTACTTC. Encoded protein: CASSVYVPGQLKFLETQYF.

The chain couples TRBV2 to TRBJ1-5, with 7 positions matching TRBD1. Germline V gives CDR1 SNHLY, CDR2 FYNNEI. V trimming: 6 bases; J trimming: 5 bases; junction bases outside the gene matches: 10. This CDR3 comprises 15 residues. The CDR3 here is CASSDDRVEYQPQHF. CDR3 in DNA: TGTGCCAGCAGCGACGACAGGGTGGAATATCAGCCCCAGCATTTT.

V is TRBV5-1 and J is TRBJ2-1, with 13 bases lining up with TRBD2. Trimming at V came to 3 bases and at J to 2 bases, leaving 20 bases not matched to a gene. Germline V CDR1 and CDR2: SGHRS, YFSETQ. The CDR3 length is 22 residues. The CDR3 DNA is TGCGCCAGCAGCTGGGATCCGATTAGGACTAGCGGGGGCCCGATCACCTACAATGAGCAGTTCTTC. Its protein product is CASSWDPIRTSGGPITYNEQFF.

Only one count was recorded for this clone. CDR3 in DNA: TGTGCCAGCAGCCTCACAAGTACCAATTCACCCCTCCACTTT. It translates to CASSLTSTNSPLHF. The chain links TRBV6-2 or TRBV6-3 to TRBJ1-6; D is unclear. Trimming took 6 bases from V and 7 from J, leaving 13 bases between them. The germline V gene has CDR1 MNHEY and CDR2 SVGEGT. The CDR3 is made up of 14 amino acids.

The V and J genes are TRBV15 and TRBJ2-1, with 11 bases lining up with TRBD2. The CDR3 is 17 amino acids. With 0 bases clipped from V and 6 bases from J, the junction kept 7 bases outside the gene matches. CDR1 LNHNV and CDR2 YYDKDF come from the germline V gene (reference sequence). The CDR3 DNA is TGTGCCACCAGCAGAGACCCGACTAGCGGGGCTGTCAATGAGCAGTTCTTC. This sequence encodes CATSRDPTSGAVNEQFF. Drawing the rest from reference TRBV15 and TRBJ2-1, the complete variable domain is DAMVIQNPRYQVTQFGKPVTLSCSQTLNHNVMYWYQQKSSQAPKLLFHYYDKDFNNEADTPDNFQSRRPNTSFCFLDIRSPGLGDTAMYLCATSRDPTSGAVNEQFFGPGTRLTVL.

The rearrangement joins TRBV5-1 to TRBJ2-1; TRBD2 might be the D (6 bases). V lost 2 bases to trimming and J lost 2 bases, with 11 bases between them. Germline assignment: CDR1 SGHRS and CDR2 YFSETQ. The CDR3 sequence is 15 residues long. CDR3 coding DNA: TGCGCCAGCAGCTTACCGCGGGGAACCTACAATGAGCAGTTCTTC. Translating it yields CASSLPRGTYNEQFF.

In this sample, this clone turned up a few times. The chain employs TRBV19 and TRBJ2-2, with 7 bases identical to TRBD2. V lost 5 bases, J lost 7 bases, and 10 bases stayed unmatched. CDR1 LNHDA and CDR2 SQIVND come from the germline V gene (reference sequence). This CDR3 has 15 residues. The CDR3 region is CASSVLRLAGGELFF. In nucleotides, the CDR3 is TGTGCCAGTAGTGTCCTCCGACTAGCCGGCGGGGAGCTGTTTTTT.

This clone was picked up one time. This rearrangement joins TRBV28 to TRBJ1-2; no clear D gene. The germline gives CDR1 MDHEN, CDR2 SYDVKM. V dropped 5 bases and J dropped 3 bases, with 7 bases sitting between them. The CDR3 has 12 residues. The CDR3 reads CASSTTHYGYTF. The CDR3 nucleotides read TGTGCCAGCAGTACAACGCACTATGGCTACACCTTC.

This chain uses TRBV27 with TRBJ2-3, with TRBD1 identical over 8 bases. The CDR3 spans 15 residues. Trimming removed 7 bases from V and 4 bases from J; junction bases left unmatched: 10. Germline loops: CDR1 MNHEY, CDR2 SMNVEV (reference sequence). The CDR3 DNA sequence: TGTGCCAGCAACGACAGGGGCGAGGAGTCAGATACGCAGTATTTT. Translating gives CASNDRGEESDTQYF.

J is TRBJ1-3 and V is TRBV19, with a weak D call TRBD1 (5 bases). The CDR3 runs to 16 residues. CDR1 is LNHDA and CDR2 is SQIVND in the germline V gene (reference sequence). The V end was cut by 4 bases, the J end by 0 bases, with 13 bases between. The CDR3 protein is CASSKSDSLSGNTIYF. The CDR3 DNA sequence: TGTGCCAGTAGTAAATCCGACAGCCTCTCTGGAAACACCATATATTTT.

The V gene is TRBV19, the J gene TRBJ1-3, with TRBD1 matching 9 bases. Trimming at V came to 6 bases and at J to 2 bases, leaving 2 bases not matched to a gene. This CDR3 is built from 14 residues. The germline CDR1 and CDR2 sequences are LNHDA and SQIVND (reference sequence). CDR3 DNA sequence: TGTGCCAGTAGCGGGACAGGGCCTGGAAACACCATATATTTT. This translates into CASSGTGPGNTIYF.

The CDR3 region is CATPGQEPTNEKLFF. The CDR3, as DNA: TGTGCCACCCCGGGACAGGAGCCAACTAATGAAAAACTGTTTTTT. V usage is TRBV3-1 (or the pseudogene TRBV3-2) and J usage is TRBJ1-4, with TRBD1 matching over 8 bases. Trimming at V came to 10 bases and at J to 0 bases, leaving 7 bases not matched to a gene. The CDR3 spans 15 residues. The germline V gene has CDR1 LGHDT and CDR2 YNNKEL (reference sequence).

This chain links TRBV6-2 or TRBV6-3 with TRBJ2-7; TRBD1 agrees at 8 bases. The germline CDR1 and CDR2 sequences are MNHEY and SVGEGT. The CDR3 loop spans 13 amino acids. With 6 bases clipped from V and 5 bases from J, the junction kept 6 bases outside the gene matches. The CDR3 spells CASSHRGSNEQYF. CDR3 sequence (DNA): TGTGCCAGCAGCCACAGGGGGTCCAACGAGCAGTACTTC.

The V call is TRBV10-3, the J call TRBJ2-5; TRBD2 might be the D (7 bases). The CDR3 covers 13 residues. V was shortened by 3 bases and J by 4 bases, with 9 bases between the two germline ends. Germline V lookup: CDR1 ENHRY, CDR2 SYGVKD. CDR3: CAISDGGPETQYF. The CDR3 DNA sequence: TGTGCCATCAGTGACGGGGGGCCAGAGACCCAGTACTTC.

The chain links TRBV9 to TRBJ2-1, with D maybe TRBD2 (5 bases). CDR3 length equals 15 residues. CDR1 is SGDLS and CDR2 is YYNGEE in the germline V gene. V lost 3 bases and J 4 bases, leaving 14 bases between the germline ends. The CDR3 nucleotides read TGTGCCAGCAGCGAAGGACTTAATTTTTACAATGAGCAGTTCTTC. Translation: CASSEGLNFYNEQFF.

This chain uses TRBV11-3 with TRBJ1-1, with 8 bases identical to TRBD1. Per the germline V gene, CDR1 is SGHNT and CDR2 is YENEEA. This CDR3 region has 14 residues. V lost 4 bases, J lost 1 base, and 2 bases stayed unmatched. The CDR3 loop is CASSSGTGNTEAFF. The CDR3 DNA follows: TGTGCCAGCAGCTCCGGGACAGGGAACACTGAAGCTTTCTTT.

V gene TRBV7-8 combines with J gene TRBJ2-2; 8 bases map to TRBD1. Germline CDR1 reads SGHVS; CDR2 reads FQNEAQ. The CDR3 is made up of 19 amino acids. With 5 bases clipped from V and 0 bases from J, the junction kept 14 bases outside the gene matches. The CDR3 DNA sequence: TGTGCCAGCAGCCCCCGACAGGGGTCAAGTTACGCGAACACCGGGGAGCTGTTTTTT. The encoded protein is CASSPRQGSSYANTGELFF.

J is TRBJ2-1 and V is TRBV7-2, with 10 bases aligning to TRBD2. CDR3 length: 15 amino acids. The ends lost 1 base at V and 8 bases at J; junction bases unmatched: 5. Germline V gene lookup returns CDR1 SGHTA and CDR2 FQGNSA. The CDR3 loop reads CASSLVSGGLDEQFF. The CDR3 region has the DNA TGTGCCAGCAGCTTAGTTAGCGGGGGGTTAGATGAGCAGTTCTTC.

A single count supports this clone. The gene calls are TRBV19 and TRBJ2-5, with D tentatively TRBD1 (7 bases). Per the germline V gene, CDR1 is LNHDA and CDR2 is SQIVND (reference sequence). The CDR3 is made up of 14 amino acids. V lost 6 bases and J lost 0, with 11 bases in between. The CDR3 region has the DNA TGTGCCAGTAGAGCAGGGGGGAACCAAGAGACCCAGTACTTC. This encodes CASRAGGNQETQYF.

The chain is built from TRBV9 and TRBJ1-2, with D perhaps TRBD1 (6 bases). V was pared by 5 bases and J by 1 base, with 15 bases between. The CDR3 runs to 15 residues. CDR1 and CDR2 from the germline V gene are SGDLS and YYNGEE. The CDR3 DNA reads as TGTGCCAGCAGAGAAGGGGGGGCAGGTAACTATGGCTACACCTTC. It is translated as CASREGGAGNYGYTF.

The V gene is TRBV7-9, the J gene TRBJ2-5, with 8 bases that match TRBD1. With 5 bases clipped from V and 5 bases from J, the junction kept 10 bases outside the gene matches. The CDR3 has 15 residues. Looked up from germline, CDR1 is SEHNR and CDR2 is FQNEAQ (reference sequence). Here the CDR3 DNA reads TGTGCCAGCAGCAAAACAGGGGGAAGAGAGGAGACCCAGTACTTC. It translates to CASSKTGGREETQYF.